Shown below are 17 T cell receptor beta chains from a single sample sequenced in a study of beta chain features in type 1 diabetes. General observations from the study: For Type 1 diabetes patients, all four CD4+ subsets carried TCRB CDR3s that were moderately but significantly shorter.

The isolated RNA, all of it, was reverse transcribed, so expressed TCRB transcripts were what got sequenced. Generated by immunoSEQ multiplex PCR, the TCRdb table keeps only in-frame clones and is missing some. The sample has roughly 180,000 clones, almost 8% seen once; the top ten hold roughly 0.5%. Their antigen targets remain unknown. Sequenced input: central memory CD4+ T cells from blood. The receptors originated from a young man with type 1 diabetes.

The DNA of the CDR3 is TGTGCCAGCAGCGCGAACTATCGGGGAGAAAAACTGTTTTTT. Translated, it gives CASSANYRGEKLFF. The chain recombines TRBV7-9 with TRBJ1-4; D remains ambiguous. The germline CDR1 and CDR2 sequences are SEHNR and FQNEAQ (reference sequence). Trimming cost V 5 bases and J 8 bases, with 15 bases left between them. CDR3 length: 14 residues.

This clone was picked up many times. The V gene is TRBV7-9, the J gene TRBJ1-4; D is undetermined. Trimming stripped 1 base from V and 5 bases from J, with 11 bases between. This CDR3 has 15 residues. In germline, CDR1 is SEHNR, CDR2 FQNEAQ (reference sequence). The CDR3 coding sequence is TGTGCCAGCAGCTTAGACGGTGGAGAGAATGAAAAACTGTTTTTT. Translated: CASSLDGGENEKLFF.

V and J are TRBV4-3 and TRBJ2-2; D is ambiguous. CDR3 size: 14 residues. V shed 0 bases and J shed 4 bases, with 6 bases lying between them. Germline CDR1 is LGHNA and CDR2 is YSLEER. The CDR3 reads CASSQEATTGELFF. The CDR3 region has the DNA TGCGCCAGCAGCCAAGAAGCAACCACCGGGGAGCTGTTTTTT.

In its sample, this clone was seen a few times. This chain links TRBV5-1 with TRBJ2-3; D may be TRBD1 (6 bases). The CDR3 has 14 residues. Trimming shortened V by 0 bases and J by 1 base, and 6 bases separated the two germline ends. Germline V lookup: CDR1 SGHRS, CDR2 YFSETQ. The CDR3, as DNA: TGCGCCAGCAGCTTGGGGACAGGCACAGATACGCAGTATTTT. This sequence encodes CASSLGTGTDTQYF. Combining the CDR3 with reference TRBV5-1 and TRBJ2-3 gives the whole variable domain KAGVTQTPRYLIKTRGQQVTLSCSPISGHRSVSWYQQTPGQGLQFLFEYFSETQRNKGNFPGRFSGRQFSNSRSEMNVSTLELGDSALYLCASSLGTGTDTQYFGPGTRLTVL.

The J gene is TRBJ2-7, the V gene TRBV28; TRBD2 is a possible D gene (6 bases). The CDR3 extends over 14 amino acids. Germline lookup yields CDR1 MDHEN and CDR2 SYDVKM. V gave up 2 bases and J gave up 2 bases, with 10 bases separating them. CDR3 nucleotides: TGTGCCAGCAGTTTAAGGGGAGGCCCCTACGAGCAGTACTTC. The encoded protein is CASSLRGGPYEQYF.

The genes are TRBV7-9 and TRBJ2-1; the match to TRBD1 covers 8 bases. V shed 4 bases, J shed 8 bases, and the junction held 10 bases outside the gene matches. The germline V gene encodes CDR1 SEHNR and CDR2 FQNEAQ (reference sequence). The CDR3 has 15 amino acids. In DNA form, the CDR3 reads TGTGCCAGCAGCTCTGGACAGGGCACTTTTGATGAGCAGTTCTTC. Translation: CASSSGQGTFDEQFF.

This clone was seen only a few times. For the CDR3, the DNA is TGTGCCAGCAGCCGGGGCGTAGCGGGGGTGGGGACAGATACGCAGTATTTT. Its protein is CASSRGVAGVGTDTQYF. The gene calls are TRBV5-4 and TRBJ2-3, with TRBD2 matching over 9 bases. This CDR3 contains 17 residues. J gave up 3 bases and V 4 bases, and 12 bases lay outside the gene matches. Germline CDR1 and CDR2: SGHNT and YYREEE (reference sequence).

This clone was seen a few times. This chain uses TRBV6-5 with TRBJ2-7; 7 positions match TRBD1. J was trimmed by 3 bases and V by 4 bases; bases with no gene match: 6. The germline V gene has CDR1 MNHEY and CDR2 SVGAGI. CDR3 length equals 14 residues. For the CDR3, the DNA is TGTGCCAGCAGTTCATCCCAGGGGGACTACGAGCAGTACTTC. Its protein product is CASSSSQGDYEQYF.

This clone showed up just a few times. The V call is TRBV7-9, the J call TRBJ2-3, with 14 bases that match TRBD2. The V segment lost 4 bases and the J segment 6 bases; nucleotides outside the gene matches: 6. The CDR3 length is 16 residues. Germline CDR1 SEHNR, CDR2 FQNEAQ (reference sequence). The CDR3 DNA sequence: TGTGCCAGCAGCTCGGGACTAGCGGGAGCTTCCGATACGCAGTATTTT. Its translation is CASSSGLAGASDTQYF.

The genes are TRBV2 and TRBJ1-4; D is perhaps TRBD1 (5 bases). Germline assignment: CDR1 SNHLY and CDR2 FYNNEI. V lost 5 bases, J lost 7 bases, and 14 bases lay in between. The CDR3 has 14 residues. CDR3 protein: CASSRVTVIEKLFF. DNA of the CDR3: TGTGCCAGCAGTCGTGTGACAGTTATTGAAAAACTGTTTTTT.

This chain connects TRBV30 to TRBJ2-1; possibly TRBD2 for D (6 bases). Per germline, CDR1 GTSNPN and CDR2 SVGIG (reference sequence). The V and J ends lost 1 base and 6 bases respectively, with 7 bases between them. CDR3 size: 12 residues. The chain's CDR3 is CAWSGSGNEQFF. The CDR3 coding sequence is TGTGCCTGGAGTGGTAGCGGCAATGAGCAGTTCTTC.

This chain connects TRBV19 to TRBJ1-5; the match to TRBD1 covers 11 bases. V shed 2 bases, J shed 6 bases, and the junction held 3 bases outside the gene matches. CDR1 and CDR2 from the germline V gene are LNHDA and SQIVND (reference sequence). The CDR3 has 15 amino acids. CDR3 in amino acids: CASSIRTGGSQPQHF. CDR3 bases: TGTGCCAGTAGTATACGGACAGGGGGCAGTCAGCCCCAGCATTTT. Combining the CDR3 with reference TRBV19 and TRBJ1-5 gives the whole variable domain DGGITQSPKYLFRKEGQNVTLSCEQNLNHDAMYWYRQDPGQGLRLIYYSQIVNDFQKGDIAEGYSVSREKKESFPLTVTSAQKNPTAFYLCASSIRTGGSQPQHFGDGTRLSIL.

V is TRBV6-1 and J is TRBJ1-2; D remains ambiguous. Looked up from germline, CDR1 is MNHNS and CDR2 is SASEGT. The CDR3 runs 15 residues. V was pared by 1 base and J by 4 bases, with 13 bases between. The CDR3 nucleotides read TGTGCCAGCAGTGAAGGTGTAGTTGCTAGCTATGGCTACACCTTC. Translated: CASSEGVVASYGYTF.

The CDR3 loop reads CASSVGSSWSTQYF. The DNA of the CDR3 is TGTGCCAGCAGCGTAGGCTCTAGCTGGAGTACGCAGTATTTT. The rearrangement uses TRBV9 and TRBJ2-3; possibly TRBD2 for D (5 bases). The V end was cut by 0 bases, the J end by 8 bases, with 13 bases between. Looked up from germline, CDR1 is SGDLS and CDR2 is YYNGEE. The CDR3 is made up of 14 amino acids.

A few counts support this clone. The chain is built from TRBV18 and TRBJ1-1; 8 nucleotides line up with TRBD1. Germline loops: CDR1 KGHSH, CDR2 LQKENI. With V trimmed by 0 bases and J by 5 bases, 2 bases remained unmatched. This CDR3 is built from 14 residues. CDR3 nucleotides: TGTGCCAGCTCACCACCAACAGGGGGGACTGAAGCTTTCTTT. It codes for CASSPPTGGTEAFF.

This clone occurred a few times. This specimen includes other DNA sequences encoding the same CDR3. The chain uses TRBV28 and TRBJ2-3; D is uncertain. CDR1 MDHEN and CDR2 SYDVKM come from the germline V gene. The CDR3 contains 12 residues. The V and J ends lost 3 bases and 3 bases respectively, with 4 bases between them. CDR3 residues: CASSLRTDTQYF. The CDR3 region has the DNA TGTGCCAGCAGTTTGAGGACAGATACGCAGTATTTT.

In this sample, this clone turned up a few times. The V call is TRBV13, the J call TRBJ2-7; D possibly corresponds to TRBD1 (6 bases). This CDR3 contains 15 residues. Germline V gene lookup returns CDR1 PRHDT and CDR2 FYEKMQ (reference sequence). Trimming shortened V by 4 bases and J by 3 bases, and 16 bases separated the two germline ends. The CDR3 DNA follows: TGTGCCAGCAGCTCACAACAGGGTAAGGGCTACGAGCAGTACTTC. Protein: CASSSQQGKGYEQYF.